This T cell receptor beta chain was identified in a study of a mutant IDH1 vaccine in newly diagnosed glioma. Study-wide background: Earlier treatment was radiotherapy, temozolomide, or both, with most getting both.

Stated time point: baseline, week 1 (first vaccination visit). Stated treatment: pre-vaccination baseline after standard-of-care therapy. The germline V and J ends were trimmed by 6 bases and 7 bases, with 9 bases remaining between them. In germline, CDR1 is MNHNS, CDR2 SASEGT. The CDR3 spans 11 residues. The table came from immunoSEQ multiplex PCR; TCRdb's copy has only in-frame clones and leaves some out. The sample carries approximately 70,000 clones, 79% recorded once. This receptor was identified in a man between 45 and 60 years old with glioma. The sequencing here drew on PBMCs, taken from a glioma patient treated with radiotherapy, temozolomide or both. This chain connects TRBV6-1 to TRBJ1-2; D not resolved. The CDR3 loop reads CASRDGGGYTF. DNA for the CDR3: TGTGCCAGCAGGGACGGAGGTGGCTACACCTTC.